Given below is one T cell receptor (beta chain) in context. In the PCR, 60 Vbeta and 13 Jbeta primers were used. Sequencing used immunoSEQ multiplex PCR; TCRdb keeps in-frame clones, though not all of them. This repertoire shows about 54,000 clones, more than 70% found once; its top ten account for 3% to 3.5%. The CDR3 has 15 amino acids. Per the germline V gene, CDR1 is MNHNS and CDR2 is SASEGT. The data originate from a study of cytomegalovirus exposure and HLA in healthy donors. Source material: PBMCs. The receptor was isolated from a woman younger than 35 in good health and CMV-seronegative. The rearrangement uses TRBV6-1 and TRBJ2-5, with 10 nucleotides matching TRBD2. Near its end, the DNA agrees better with TRBJ2-7, so the J call may be wrong. CDR3 sequence: CASSGEASGSDEQYF. The CDR3 DNA reads TGTGCCAGCAGTGGGGAGGCTAGCGGGAGCGACGAGCAGTACTTC.